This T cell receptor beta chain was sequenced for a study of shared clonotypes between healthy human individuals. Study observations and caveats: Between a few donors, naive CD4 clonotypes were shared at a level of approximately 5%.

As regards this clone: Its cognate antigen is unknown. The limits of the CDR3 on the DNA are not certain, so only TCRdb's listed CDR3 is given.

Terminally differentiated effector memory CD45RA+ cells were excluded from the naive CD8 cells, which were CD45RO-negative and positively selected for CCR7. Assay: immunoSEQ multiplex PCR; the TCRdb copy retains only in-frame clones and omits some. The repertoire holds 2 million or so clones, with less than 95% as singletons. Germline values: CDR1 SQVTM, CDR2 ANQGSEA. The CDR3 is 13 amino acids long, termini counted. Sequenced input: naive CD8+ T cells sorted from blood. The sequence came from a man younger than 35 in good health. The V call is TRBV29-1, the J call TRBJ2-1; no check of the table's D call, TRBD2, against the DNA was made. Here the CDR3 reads CSVAPGIAGGTVF.